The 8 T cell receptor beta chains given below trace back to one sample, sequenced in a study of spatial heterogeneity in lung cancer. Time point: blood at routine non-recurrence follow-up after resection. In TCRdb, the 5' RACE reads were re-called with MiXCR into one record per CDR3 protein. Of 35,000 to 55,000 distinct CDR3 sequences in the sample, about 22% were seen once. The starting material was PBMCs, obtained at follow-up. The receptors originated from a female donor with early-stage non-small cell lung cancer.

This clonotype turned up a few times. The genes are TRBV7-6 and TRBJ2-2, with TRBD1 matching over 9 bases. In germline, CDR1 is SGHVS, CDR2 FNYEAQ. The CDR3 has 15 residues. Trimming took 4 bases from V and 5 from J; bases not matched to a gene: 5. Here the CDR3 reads CASSSQGAQTGELFF. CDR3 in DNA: TGTGCCAGCAGCTCACAGGGGGCGCAGACCGGGGAGCTGTTTTTT.

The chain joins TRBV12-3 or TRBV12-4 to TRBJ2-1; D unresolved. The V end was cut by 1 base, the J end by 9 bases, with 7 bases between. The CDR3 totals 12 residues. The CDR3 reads CASSLGLREQFF. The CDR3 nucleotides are TGTGCCAGCAGTTTAGGCCTTCGTGAGCAGTTCTTC.

CDR3 coding DNA: TGTGCCAGCAGTACCGGGACAGGGGTTGGCACTGGGGCCAACGTCCTGACTTTC. This codes for CASSTGTGVGTGANVLTF. The rearrangement joins TRBV28 to TRBJ2-6, with 10 bases fitting TRBD1. Germline lookup yields CDR1 MDHEN and CDR2 SYDVKM. This CDR3 is 18 amino acids long. Trimming removed 5 bases from V and 2 bases from J; junction bases left unmatched: 9. Filled out from reference TRBV28 and TRBJ2-6, the complete variable domain reads DVKVTQSSRYLVKRTGEKVFLECVQDMDHENMFWYRQDPGLGLRLIYFSYDVKMKEKGDIPEGYSVSREKKERFSLILESASTNQTSMYLCASSTGTGVGTGANVLTFGAGSRLTVL.

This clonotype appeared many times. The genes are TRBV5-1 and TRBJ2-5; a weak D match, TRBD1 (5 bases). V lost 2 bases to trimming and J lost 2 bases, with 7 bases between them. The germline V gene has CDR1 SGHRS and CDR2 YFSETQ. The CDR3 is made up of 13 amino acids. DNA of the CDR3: TGCGCCAGCAGCTTTTCAGGGCAAGAGACCCAGTACTTC. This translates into CASSFSGQETQYF.

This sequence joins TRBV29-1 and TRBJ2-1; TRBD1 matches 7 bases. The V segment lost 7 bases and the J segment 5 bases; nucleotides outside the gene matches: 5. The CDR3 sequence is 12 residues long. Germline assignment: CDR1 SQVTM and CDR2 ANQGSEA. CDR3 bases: TGCAGCGCCTTACAGGGGAACAATGAGCAGTTCTTC. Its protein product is CSALQGNNEQFF.

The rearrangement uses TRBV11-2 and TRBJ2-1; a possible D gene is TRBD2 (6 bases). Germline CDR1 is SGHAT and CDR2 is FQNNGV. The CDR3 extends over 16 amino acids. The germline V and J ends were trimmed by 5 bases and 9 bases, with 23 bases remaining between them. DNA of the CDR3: TGTGCCAGCAGCCCCTCTATTACGGGAGCTCGGGTTGAGCAGTTCTTC. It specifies CASSPSITGARVEQFF.

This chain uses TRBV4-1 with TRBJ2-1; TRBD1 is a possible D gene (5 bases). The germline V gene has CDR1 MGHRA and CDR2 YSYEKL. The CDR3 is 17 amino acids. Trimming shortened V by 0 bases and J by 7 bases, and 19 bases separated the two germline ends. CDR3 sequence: CASSQDSDLTVRNEQFF. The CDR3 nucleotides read TGCGCCAGCAGCCAAGATTCAGATTTGACAGTGCGGAATGAGCAGTTCTTC.

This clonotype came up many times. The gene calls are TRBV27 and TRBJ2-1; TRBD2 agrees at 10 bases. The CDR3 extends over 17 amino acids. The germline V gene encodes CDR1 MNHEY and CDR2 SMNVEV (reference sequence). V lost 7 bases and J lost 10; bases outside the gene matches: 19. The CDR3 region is CASTINAGLAGVAEQFF. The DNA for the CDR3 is TGTGCCAGCACCATCAATGCTGGGCTAGCGGGAGTAGCCGAGCAGTTCTTC.